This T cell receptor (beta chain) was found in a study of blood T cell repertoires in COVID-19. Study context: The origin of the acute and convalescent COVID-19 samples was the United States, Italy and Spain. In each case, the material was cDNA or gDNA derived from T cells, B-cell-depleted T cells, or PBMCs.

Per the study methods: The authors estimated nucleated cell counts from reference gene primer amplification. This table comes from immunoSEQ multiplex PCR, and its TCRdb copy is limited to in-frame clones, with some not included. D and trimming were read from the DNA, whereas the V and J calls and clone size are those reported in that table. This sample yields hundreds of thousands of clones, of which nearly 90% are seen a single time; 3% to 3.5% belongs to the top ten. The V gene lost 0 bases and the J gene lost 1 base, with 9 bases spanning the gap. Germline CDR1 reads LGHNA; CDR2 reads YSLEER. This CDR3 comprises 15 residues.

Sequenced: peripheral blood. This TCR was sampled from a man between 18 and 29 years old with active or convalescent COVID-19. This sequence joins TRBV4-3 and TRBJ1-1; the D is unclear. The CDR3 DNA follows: TGCGCCAGCAGCCAAGATTGGCAGGCGAACACTGAAGCTTTCTTT. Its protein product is CASSQDWQANTEAFF.